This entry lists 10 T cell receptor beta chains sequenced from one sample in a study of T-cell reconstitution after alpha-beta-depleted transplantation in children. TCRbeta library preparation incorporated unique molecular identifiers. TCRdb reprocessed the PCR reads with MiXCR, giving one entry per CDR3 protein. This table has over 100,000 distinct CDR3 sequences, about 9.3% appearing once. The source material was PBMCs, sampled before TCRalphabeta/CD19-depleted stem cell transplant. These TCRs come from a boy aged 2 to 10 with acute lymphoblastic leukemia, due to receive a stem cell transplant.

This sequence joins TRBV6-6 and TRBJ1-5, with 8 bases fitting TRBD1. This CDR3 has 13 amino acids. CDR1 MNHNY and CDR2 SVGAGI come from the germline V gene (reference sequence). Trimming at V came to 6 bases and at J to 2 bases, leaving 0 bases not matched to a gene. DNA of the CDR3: TGTGCCAGCAGGACAGGGGGCAATCAGCCCCAGCATTTT. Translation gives CASRTGGNQPQHF.

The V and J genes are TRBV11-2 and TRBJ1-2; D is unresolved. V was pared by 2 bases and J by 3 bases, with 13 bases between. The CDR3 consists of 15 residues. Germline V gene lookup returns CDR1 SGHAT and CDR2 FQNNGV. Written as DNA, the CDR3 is TGTGCCAGCAGCTTAACCTTTACAGAAGACTATGGCTACACCTTC. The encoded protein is CASSLTFTEDYGYTF.

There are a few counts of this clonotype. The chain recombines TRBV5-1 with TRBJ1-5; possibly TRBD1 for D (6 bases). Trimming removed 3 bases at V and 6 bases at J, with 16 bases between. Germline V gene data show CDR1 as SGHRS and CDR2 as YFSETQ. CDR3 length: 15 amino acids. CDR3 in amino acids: CASSYGTQPGQPQHF. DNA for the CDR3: TGCGCCAGCAGCTATGGGACACAACCAGGTCAGCCCCAGCATTTT.

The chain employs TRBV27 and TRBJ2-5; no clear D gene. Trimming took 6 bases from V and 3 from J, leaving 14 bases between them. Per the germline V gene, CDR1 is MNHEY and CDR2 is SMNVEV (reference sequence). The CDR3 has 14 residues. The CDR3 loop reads CASSLTSQKETQYF. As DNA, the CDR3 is TGTGCCAGCAGCCTAACCTCTCAGAAAGAGACCCAGTACTTC.

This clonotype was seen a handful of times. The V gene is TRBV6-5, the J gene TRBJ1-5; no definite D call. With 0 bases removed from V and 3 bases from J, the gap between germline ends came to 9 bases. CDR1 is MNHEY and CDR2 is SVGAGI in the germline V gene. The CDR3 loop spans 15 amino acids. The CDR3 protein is CASSYSNGNNQPQHF. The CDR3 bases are TGTGCCAGCAGTTACTCGAACGGAAACAATCAGCCCCAGCATTTT.

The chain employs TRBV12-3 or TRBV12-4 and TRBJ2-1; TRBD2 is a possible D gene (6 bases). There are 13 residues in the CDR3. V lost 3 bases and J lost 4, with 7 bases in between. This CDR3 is CASSFGGYNEQFF. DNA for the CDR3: TGTGCCAGCAGTTTCGGGGGATACAATGAGCAGTTCTTC.

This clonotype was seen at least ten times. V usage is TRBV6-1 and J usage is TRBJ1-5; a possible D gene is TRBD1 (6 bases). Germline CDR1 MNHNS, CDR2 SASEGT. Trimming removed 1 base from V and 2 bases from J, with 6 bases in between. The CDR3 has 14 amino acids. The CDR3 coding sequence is TGTGCCAGCAGTGAAGGGACAGGCAATCAGCCCCAGCATTTT. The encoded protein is CASSEGTGNQPQHF.

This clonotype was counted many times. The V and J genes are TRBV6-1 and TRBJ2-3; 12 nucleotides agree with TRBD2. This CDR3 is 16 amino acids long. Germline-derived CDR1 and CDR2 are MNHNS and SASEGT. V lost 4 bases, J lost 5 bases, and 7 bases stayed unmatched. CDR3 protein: CASSGLAGAVRDTQYF. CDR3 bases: TGTGCCAGCAGTGGACTAGCGGGAGCCGTAAGAGATACGCAGTATTTT.

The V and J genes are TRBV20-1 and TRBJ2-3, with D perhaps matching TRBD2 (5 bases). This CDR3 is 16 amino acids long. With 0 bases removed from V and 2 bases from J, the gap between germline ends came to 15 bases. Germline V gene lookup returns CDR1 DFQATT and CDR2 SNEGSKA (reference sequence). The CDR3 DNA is TGCAGTGCTAGAGATCTCACTGCGGGCCTCACAGATACGCAGTATTTT. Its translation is CSARDLTAGLTDTQYF.

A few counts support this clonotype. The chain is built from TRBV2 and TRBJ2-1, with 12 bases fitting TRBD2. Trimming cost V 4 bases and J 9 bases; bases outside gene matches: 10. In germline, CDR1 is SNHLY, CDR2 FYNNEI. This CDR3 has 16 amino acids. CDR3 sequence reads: CASSVLAGGPIGEQFF. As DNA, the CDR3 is TGTGCCAGCAGTGTCCTAGCGGGAGGGCCCATTGGTGAGCAGTTCTTC.